This T cell receptor (beta chain) was sequenced in a study of cytomegalovirus exposure and HLA in healthy donors. Study-level information: The same platform was used for the 110 or so validation repertoires as for the approximately 720 first-cohort repertoires, as reported in a later analysis.

On this clone: Its antigen is still unknown.

The CDR3 is made up of 15 amino acids. The germline gives CDR1 SGHDN, CDR2 FVKESK. V was cut by 4 bases and J by 7 bases, with 17 bases left in between. Measured with immunoSEQ multiplex PCR; TCRdb has only the in-frame clones, and not every one. This table holds about 150,000 clones, approximately 86% found once. Overall study results and limits: Reportedly, diagnosis of cytomegalovirus status by the classifier showed high specificity and sensitivity. Most observed TCR sequences were rare, whereas some public TCRs were detected in many donors. Altogether, more than 150 TCR beta chains were recorded as cytomegalovirus-associated.

The source is a young man in good health and CMV-seropositive. The sequencing sample was made of PBMCs. This chain links TRBV14 with TRBJ2-1; tentative D call: TRBD1 (5 bases). The CDR3 protein is CASSPRPRAQNEQFF. The CDR3 region has the DNA TGTGCCAGCAGCCCACGCCCCAGGGCCCAGAATGAGCAGTTCTTC.